The TCR beta chain under discussion was sequenced for a study of a mutant IDH1 vaccine in newly diagnosed glioma. CDR3 length: 13 residues. Germline loops: CDR1 MGHDK, CDR2 SYGVNS. Trimming shortened V by 5 bases and J by 7 bases, and 12 bases separated the two germline ends. Sequenced by immunoSEQ multiplex PCR; TCRdb stores in-frame clones only, minus some. The data hold about 36,000 clones, with around 82% observed a single time. Stated time point: baseline, week 1 (first vaccination visit). As to treatment: pre-vaccination baseline after standard-of-care therapy. The chain recombines TRBV25-1 with TRBJ1-5; the D gene is possibly TRBD1 (6 bases). The TCR originated in a man aged 35 to 55 with glioma. Some clones in this sample may be carry-over from other donors' samples. The material was PBMCs, obtained from a glioma patient treated with radiotherapy, temozolomide or both. The DNA for the CDR3 is TGTGCCAGCAGTCCGGGGGGCGGGCAGCCCCAGCATTTT. It specifies CASSPGGGQPQHF.